This T cell receptor (beta chain) was obtained from a study of shared clonotypes between healthy human individuals. Across the study: The cohort had a couple of women and a few men, ages 18 to 49.

V shed 0 bases and J shed 6 bases, with 9 bases lying between them. Germline V gives CDR1 SGHRS, CDR2 YFSETQ. There are 14 residues in the CDR3. Broader study findings: With few donors, the genetic and exposure-history diversity represented was limited.

At the deep level, the assay was run. Here immunoSEQ multiplex PCR was the method, and the copy in TCRdb shows in-frame clones only, minus some. There are 490,000 or so clones in the sample; 76% occur only once, and over 10% lies in the top ten. This clone was seen more than once but under ten times. Antigen unknown. V and J are TRBV5-1 and TRBJ2-2, with D unclear. The material sequenced was PBMCs. The source of this sequence is a middle-aged woman in good health. Some clones in this sample may be carry-over from other donors' samples. The DNA for the CDR3 is TGCGCCAGCAGCTTGGCCTCGGCCGCCGGGGAGCTGTTTTTT. Protein: CASSLASAAGELFF.